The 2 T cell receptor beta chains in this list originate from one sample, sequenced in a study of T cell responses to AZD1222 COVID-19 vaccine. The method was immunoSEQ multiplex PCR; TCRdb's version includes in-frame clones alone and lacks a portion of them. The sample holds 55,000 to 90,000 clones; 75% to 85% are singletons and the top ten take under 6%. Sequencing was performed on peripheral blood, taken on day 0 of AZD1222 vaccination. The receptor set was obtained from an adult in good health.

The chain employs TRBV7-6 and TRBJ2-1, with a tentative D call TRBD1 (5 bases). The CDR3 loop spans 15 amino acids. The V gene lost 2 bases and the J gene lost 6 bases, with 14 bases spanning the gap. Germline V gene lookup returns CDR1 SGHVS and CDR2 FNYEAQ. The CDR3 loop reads CASSLSPGLLNEQFF. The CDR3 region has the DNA TGTGCCAGCAGCTTAAGTCCAGGGCTTCTCAATGAGCAGTTCTTC.

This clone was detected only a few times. The DNA of the CDR3 is TGCAGCGTGGGACACCCGAACACTGAAGCTTTCTTT. Residues: CSVGHPNTEAFF. The chain combines TRBV29-1 with TRBJ1-1; D perhaps matches TRBD1 (6 bases). The CDR3 is made up of 12 amino acids. The germline gives CDR1 SQVTM, CDR2 ANQGSEA. Trimming removed 6 bases at V and 1 base at J, with 9 bases between.